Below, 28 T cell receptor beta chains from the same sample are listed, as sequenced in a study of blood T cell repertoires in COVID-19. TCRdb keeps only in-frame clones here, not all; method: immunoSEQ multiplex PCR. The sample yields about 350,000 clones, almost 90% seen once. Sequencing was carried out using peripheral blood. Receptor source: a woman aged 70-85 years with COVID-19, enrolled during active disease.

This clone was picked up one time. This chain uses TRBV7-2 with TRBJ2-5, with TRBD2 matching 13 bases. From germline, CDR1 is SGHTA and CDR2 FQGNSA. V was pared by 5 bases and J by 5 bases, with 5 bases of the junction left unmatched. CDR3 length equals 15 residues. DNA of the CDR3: TGTGCCAGCAGCCTACTGACTAGCGGGGGGGAGACCCAGTACTTC. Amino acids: CASSLLTSGGETQYF.

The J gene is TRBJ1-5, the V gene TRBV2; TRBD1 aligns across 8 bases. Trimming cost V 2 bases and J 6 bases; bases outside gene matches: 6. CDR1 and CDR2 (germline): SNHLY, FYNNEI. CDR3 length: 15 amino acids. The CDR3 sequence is CASSERRQGAQPQHF. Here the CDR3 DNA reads TGTGCCAGCAGTGAAAGGCGGCAGGGGGCTCAGCCCCAGCATTTT.

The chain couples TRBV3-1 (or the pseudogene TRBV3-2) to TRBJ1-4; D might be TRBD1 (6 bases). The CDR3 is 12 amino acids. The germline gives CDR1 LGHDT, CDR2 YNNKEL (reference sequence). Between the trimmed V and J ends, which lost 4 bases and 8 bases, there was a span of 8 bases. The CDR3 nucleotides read TGTGCCAGCAGCCCAGGGGTCGAAAAACTGTTTTTT. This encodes CASSPGVEKLFF.

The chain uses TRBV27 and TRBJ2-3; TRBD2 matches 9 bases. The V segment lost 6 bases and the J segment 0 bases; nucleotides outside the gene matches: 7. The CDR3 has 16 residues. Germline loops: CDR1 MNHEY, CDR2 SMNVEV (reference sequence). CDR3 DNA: TGTGCCAGCAGAACCGAGCGGGGGGCCAGCACAGATACGCAGTATTTT. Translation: CASRTERGASTDTQYF.

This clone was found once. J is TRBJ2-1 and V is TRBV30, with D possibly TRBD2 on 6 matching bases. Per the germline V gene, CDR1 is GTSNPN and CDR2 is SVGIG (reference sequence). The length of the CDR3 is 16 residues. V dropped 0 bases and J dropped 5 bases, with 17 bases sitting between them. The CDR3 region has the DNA TGTGCCTGGAGTGTTTTGGCGGGGCCCCTAGACAATGAGCAGTTCTTC. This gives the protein CAWSVLAGPLDNEQFF.

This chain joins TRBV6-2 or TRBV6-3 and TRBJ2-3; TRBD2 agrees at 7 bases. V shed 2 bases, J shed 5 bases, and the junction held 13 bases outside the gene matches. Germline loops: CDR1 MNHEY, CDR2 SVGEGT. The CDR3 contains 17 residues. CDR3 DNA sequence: TGTGCCAGCAGTTACGGCCGGGGCGGGGGATCGGGAGATACGCAGTATTTT. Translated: CASSYGRGGGSGDTQYF.

CDR3 protein: CASSEGAGAYLIGYTF. The CDR3 nucleotides are TGTGCCAGCAGTGAAGGGGCAGGGGCTTACTTAATAGGCTACACCTTC. V usage is TRBV2 and J usage is TRBJ1-2; a possible D gene is TRBD1 (6 bases). V lost 1 base and J lost 8, with 20 bases in between. Germline lookup yields CDR1 SNHLY and CDR2 FYNNEI. The CDR3 runs to 16 residues.

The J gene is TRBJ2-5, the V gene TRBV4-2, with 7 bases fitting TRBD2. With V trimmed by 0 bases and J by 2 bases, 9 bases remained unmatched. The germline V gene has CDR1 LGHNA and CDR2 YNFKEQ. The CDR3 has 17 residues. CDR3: CASSQDSPAGEQETQYF. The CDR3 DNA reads TGTGCCAGCAGCCAAGATAGTCCGGCGGGGGAACAAGAGACCCAGTACTTC.

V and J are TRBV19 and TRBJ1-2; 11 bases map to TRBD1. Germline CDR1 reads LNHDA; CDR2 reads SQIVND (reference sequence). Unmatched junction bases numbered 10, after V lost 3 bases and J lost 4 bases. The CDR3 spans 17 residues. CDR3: CASSISGTGGKSYGYTF. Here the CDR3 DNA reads TGTGCCAGTAGTATTTCCGGGACAGGGGGTAAGAGCTATGGCTACACCTTC. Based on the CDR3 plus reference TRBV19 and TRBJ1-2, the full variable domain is DGGITQSPKYLFRKEGQNVTLSCEQNLNHDAMYWYRQDPGQGLRLIYYSQIVNDFQKGDIAEGYSVSREKKESFPLTVTSAQKNPTAFYLCASSISGTGGKSYGYTFGSGTRLTVV.

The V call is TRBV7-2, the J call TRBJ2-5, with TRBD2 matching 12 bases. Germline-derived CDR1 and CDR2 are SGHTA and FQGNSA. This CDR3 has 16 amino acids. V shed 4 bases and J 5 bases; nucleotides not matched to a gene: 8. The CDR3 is CASSSMLAGGVETQYF. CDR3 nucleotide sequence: TGTGCCAGCAGCTCAATGCTAGCGGGGGGGGTGGAGACCCAGTACTTC.

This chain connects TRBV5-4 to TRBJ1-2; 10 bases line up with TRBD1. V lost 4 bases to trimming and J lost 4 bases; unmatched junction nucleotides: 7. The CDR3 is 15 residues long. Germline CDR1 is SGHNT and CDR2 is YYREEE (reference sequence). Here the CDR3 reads CASSAPGQGFYGYTF. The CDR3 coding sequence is TGTGCCAGCAGCGCACCGGGACAGGGGTTCTATGGCTACACCTTC.

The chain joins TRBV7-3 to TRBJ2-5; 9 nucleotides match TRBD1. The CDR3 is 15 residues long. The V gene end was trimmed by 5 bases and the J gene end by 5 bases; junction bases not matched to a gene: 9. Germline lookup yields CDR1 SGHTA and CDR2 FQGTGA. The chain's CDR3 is CASSEVTGGRETQYF. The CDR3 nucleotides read TGTGCCAGCAGCGAAGTGACAGGGGGAAGGGAGACCCAGTACTTC.

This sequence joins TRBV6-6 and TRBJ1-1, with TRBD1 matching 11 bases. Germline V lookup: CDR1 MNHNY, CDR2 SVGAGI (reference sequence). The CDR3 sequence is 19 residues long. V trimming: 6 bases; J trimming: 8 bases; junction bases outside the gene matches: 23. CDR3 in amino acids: CASSSLDRGRLGTTQEAFF. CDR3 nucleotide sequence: TGTGCCAGCAGCTCCTTGGACAGGGGGCGCTTGGGCACAACGCAAGAAGCTTTCTTT.

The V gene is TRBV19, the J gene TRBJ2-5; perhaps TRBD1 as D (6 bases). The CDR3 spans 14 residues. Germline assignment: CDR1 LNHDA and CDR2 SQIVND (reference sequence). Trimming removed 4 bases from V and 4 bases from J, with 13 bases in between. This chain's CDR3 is CASSNEGVGETQYF. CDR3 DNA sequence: TGTGCCAGTAGTAATGAGGGGGTAGGAGAGACCCAGTACTTC.

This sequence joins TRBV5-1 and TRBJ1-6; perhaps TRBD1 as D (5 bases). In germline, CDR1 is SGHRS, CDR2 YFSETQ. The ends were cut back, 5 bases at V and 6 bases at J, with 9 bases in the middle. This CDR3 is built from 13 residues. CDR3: CASRGLPNSPLHF. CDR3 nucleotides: TGCGCCAGCAGGGGACTGCCTAATTCACCCCTCCACTTT.

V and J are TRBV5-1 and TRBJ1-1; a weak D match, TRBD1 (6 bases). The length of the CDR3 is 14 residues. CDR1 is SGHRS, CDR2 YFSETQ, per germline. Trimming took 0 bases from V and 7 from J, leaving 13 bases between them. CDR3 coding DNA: TGCGCCAGCAGCTTGGCCGCACAGGGTTATGAAGCTTTCTTT. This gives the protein CASSLAAQGYEAFF.

The DNA of the CDR3 is TGTGCCAGTAGTACATCAGTGGGAGGAAACTCACCCCTCCACTTT. Translating it yields CASSTSVGGNSPLHF. The V gene is TRBV19, the J gene TRBJ1-6; D gene uncertain. This CDR3 comprises 15 residues. V was trimmed by 4 bases and J by 10 bases, leaving 17 bases between them. Germline V gives CDR1 LNHDA, CDR2 SQIVND (reference sequence).

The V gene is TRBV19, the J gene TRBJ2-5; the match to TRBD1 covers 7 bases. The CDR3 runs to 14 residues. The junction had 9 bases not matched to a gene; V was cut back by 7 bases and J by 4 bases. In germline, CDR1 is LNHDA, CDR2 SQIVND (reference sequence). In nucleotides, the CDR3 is TGTGCCAGTACCCCTCCAGGGGGAAGAGAGACCCAGTACTTC. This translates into CASTPPGGRETQYF.

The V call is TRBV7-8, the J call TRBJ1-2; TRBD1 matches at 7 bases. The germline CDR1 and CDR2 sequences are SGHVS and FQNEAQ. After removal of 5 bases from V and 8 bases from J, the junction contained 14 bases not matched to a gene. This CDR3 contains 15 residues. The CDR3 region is CASSPRPTGQGGYTF. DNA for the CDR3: TGTGCCAGCAGCCCTAGGCCGACAGGGCAGGGAGGCTACACCTTC.

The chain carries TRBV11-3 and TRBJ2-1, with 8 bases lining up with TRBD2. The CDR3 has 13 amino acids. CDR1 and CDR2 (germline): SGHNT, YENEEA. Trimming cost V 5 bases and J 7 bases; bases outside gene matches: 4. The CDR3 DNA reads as TGTGCCAGCAGCCAGGGACTAGTAAATGAGCAGTTCTTC. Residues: CASSQGLVNEQFF.

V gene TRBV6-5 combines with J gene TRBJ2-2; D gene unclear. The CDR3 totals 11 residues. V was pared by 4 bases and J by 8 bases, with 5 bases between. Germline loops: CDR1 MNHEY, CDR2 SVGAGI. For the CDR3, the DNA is TGTGCCAGCAGTTTCGCGGGGGAGCTGTTTTTT. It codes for CASSFAGELFF.

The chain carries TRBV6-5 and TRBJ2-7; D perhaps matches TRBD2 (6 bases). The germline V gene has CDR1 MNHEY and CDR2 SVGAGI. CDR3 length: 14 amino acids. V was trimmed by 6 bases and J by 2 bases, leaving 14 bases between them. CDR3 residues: CASSPPGLTYEQYF. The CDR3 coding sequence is TGTGCCAGCAGCCCACCGGGACTTACCTACGAGCAGTACTTC.

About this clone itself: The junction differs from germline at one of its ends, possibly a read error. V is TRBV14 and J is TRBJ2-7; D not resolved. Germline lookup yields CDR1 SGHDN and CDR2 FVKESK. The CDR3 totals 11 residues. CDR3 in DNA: TGTGCCAGCAGCCAAGATGACGGAGTAGACTTC. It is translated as CASSQDDGVDF.

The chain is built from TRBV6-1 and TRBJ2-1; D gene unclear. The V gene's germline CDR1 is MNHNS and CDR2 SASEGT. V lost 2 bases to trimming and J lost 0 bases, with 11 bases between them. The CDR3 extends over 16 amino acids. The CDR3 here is CASSETPESSYNEQFF. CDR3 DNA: TGTGCCAGCAGTGAAACCCCCGAGAGCTCCTACAATGAGCAGTTCTTC.

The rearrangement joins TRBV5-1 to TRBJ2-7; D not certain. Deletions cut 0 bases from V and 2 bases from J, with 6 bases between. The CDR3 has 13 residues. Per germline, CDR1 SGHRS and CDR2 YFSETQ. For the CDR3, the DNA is TGCGCCAGCAGCTTGGACAGCCCCTACGAGCAGTACTTC. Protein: CASSLDSPYEQYF.

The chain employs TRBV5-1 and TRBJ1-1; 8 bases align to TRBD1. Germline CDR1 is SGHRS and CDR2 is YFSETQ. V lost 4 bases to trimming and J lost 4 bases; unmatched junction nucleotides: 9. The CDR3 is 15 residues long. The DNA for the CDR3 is TGCGCCAGCAGCCCAGGACAGGGATGGGTCACTGAAGCTTTCTTT. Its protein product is CASSPGQGWVTEAFF.

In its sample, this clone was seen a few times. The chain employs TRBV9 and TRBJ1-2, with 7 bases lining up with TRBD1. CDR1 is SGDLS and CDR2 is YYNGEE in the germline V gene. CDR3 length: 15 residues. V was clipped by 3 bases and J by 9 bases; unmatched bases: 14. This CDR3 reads CASSASGQSPASYTF. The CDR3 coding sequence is TGTGCCAGCAGCGCGTCGGGACAGTCGCCAGCTAGCTACACCTTC.

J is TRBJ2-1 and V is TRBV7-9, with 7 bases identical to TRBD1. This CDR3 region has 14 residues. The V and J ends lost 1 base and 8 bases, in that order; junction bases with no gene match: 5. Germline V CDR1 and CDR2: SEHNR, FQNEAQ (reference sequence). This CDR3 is CASSLEGQRDEQFF. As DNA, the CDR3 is TGTGCCAGCAGCTTAGAGGGACAGAGGGATGAGCAGTTCTTC.